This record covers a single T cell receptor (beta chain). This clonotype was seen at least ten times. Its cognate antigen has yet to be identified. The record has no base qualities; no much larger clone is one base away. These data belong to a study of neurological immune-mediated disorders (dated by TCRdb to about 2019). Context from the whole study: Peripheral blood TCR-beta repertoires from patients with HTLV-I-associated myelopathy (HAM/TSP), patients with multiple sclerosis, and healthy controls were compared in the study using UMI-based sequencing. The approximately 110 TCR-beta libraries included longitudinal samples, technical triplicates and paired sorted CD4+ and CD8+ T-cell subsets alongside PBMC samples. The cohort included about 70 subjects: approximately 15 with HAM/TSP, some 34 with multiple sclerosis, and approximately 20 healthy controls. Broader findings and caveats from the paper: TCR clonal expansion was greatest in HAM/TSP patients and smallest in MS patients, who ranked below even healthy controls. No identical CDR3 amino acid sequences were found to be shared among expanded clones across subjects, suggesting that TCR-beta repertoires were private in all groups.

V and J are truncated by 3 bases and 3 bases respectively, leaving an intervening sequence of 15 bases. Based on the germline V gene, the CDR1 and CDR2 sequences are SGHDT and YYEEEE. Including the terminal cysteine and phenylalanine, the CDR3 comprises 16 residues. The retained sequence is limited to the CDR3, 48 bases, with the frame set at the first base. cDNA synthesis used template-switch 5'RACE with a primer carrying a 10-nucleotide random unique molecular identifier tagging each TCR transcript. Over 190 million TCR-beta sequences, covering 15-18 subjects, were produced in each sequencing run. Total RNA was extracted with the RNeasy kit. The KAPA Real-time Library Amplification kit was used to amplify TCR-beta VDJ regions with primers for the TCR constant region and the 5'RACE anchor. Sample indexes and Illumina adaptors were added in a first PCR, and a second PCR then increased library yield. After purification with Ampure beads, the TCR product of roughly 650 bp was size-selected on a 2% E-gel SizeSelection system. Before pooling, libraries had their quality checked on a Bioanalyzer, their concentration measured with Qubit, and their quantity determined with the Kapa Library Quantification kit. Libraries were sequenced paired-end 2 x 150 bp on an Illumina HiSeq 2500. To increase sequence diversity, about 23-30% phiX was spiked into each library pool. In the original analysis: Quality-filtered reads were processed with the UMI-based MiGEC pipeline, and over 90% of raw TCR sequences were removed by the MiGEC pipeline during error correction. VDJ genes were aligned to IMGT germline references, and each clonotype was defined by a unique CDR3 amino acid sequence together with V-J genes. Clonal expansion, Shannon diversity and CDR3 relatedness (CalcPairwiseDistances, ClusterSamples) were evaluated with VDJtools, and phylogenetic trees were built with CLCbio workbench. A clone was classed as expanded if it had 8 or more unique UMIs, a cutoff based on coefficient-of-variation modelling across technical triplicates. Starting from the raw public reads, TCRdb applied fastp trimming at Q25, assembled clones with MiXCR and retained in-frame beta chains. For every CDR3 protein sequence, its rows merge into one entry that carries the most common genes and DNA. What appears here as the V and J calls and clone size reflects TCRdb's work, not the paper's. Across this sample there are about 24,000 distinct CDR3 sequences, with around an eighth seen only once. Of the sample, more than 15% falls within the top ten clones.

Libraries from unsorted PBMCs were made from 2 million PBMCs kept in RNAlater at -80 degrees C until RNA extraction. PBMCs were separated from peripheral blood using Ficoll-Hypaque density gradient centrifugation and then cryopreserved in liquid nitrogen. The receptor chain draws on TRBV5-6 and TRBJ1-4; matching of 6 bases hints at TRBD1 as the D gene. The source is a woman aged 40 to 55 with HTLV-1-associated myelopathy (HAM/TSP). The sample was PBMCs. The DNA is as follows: TGTGCCAGCAGCTCGATACAGGGTGCGGCTAATGAAAAACTGTTTTTT. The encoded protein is CASSSIQGAANEKLFF.